Presented here are 30 T cell receptor beta chains from one specimen sequenced in a study of CD8 T cells in ankylosing spondylitis. TCRdb itself ran the 5' RACE reads through MiXCR, one entry per CDR3 protein. The sample contains about 140,000 distinct CDR3 sequences, roughly 8% of which appear only once. The sample taken for sequencing was synovial fluid, either unsorted or a sorted T cell fraction (not recorded which). The receptors were gathered from a male donor with ankylosing spondylitis.

This chain connects TRBV28 to TRBJ2-7; D is undetermined. V was trimmed by 2 bases and J by 3 bases, leaving 11 bases between them. The length of the CDR3 is 14 residues. CDR1 is MDHEN, CDR2 SYDVKM, per germline. The CDR3 loop is CASSLKPTVYEQYF. CDR3 coding DNA: TGTGCCAGCAGTTTAAAGCCGACTGTCTACGAGCAGTACTTC.

This clonotype was observed at least ten times. The rearrangement uses TRBV7-9 and TRBJ2-3; 9 nucleotides match TRBD2. The length of the CDR3 is 15 residues. Germline V gene lookup returns CDR1 SEHNR and CDR2 FQNEAQ (reference sequence). The J segment lost 9 bases and the V segment lost 0 bases, leaving 7 bases of the junction unmatched. CDR3 in DNA: TGTGCCAGCAGCTTAGCGCCAGCGGGGGGTAGAACGCAGTATTTT. Its translation: CASSLAPAGGRTQYF.

This clonotype showed up just a few times. The rearrangement joins TRBV5-6 to TRBJ2-1; no definite D call. The CDR3 contains 17 residues. Trimming took off 4 bases at V and 3 bases at J, with 20 bases between the two ends. Germline CDR1 is SGHDT and CDR2 is YYEEEE. The chain's CDR3 is CASSPPRGSGLYNEQFF. As DNA, the CDR3 is TGTGCCAGCAGCCCCCCGCGTGGATCAGGCCTCTACAATGAGCAGTTCTTC.

The chain is built from TRBV29-1 and TRBJ2-1, with 8 bases matching TRBD2. CDR3 length: 11 residues. J was trimmed by 15 bases and V by 6 bases; bases with no gene match: 10. CDR1 SQVTM and CDR2 ANQGSEA come from the germline V gene. CDR3 amino acids: CSVRRAGEVFF. The CDR3 coding sequence is TGCAGCGTCAGACGAGCGGGAGAGGTGTTCTTC.

The V call is TRBV18, the J call TRBJ1-6; no definite D call. Trimming stripped 6 bases from V and 6 bases from J, with 18 bases between. The germline CDR1 and CDR2 sequences are KGHSH and LQKENI. There are 16 residues in the CDR3. The CDR3 DNA sequence: TGTGCCAGCTCCCCCACGGCTACGGTTGCTAATTCACCCCTCCACTTT. Protein: CASSPTATVANSPLHF.

This clonotype came up many times. This chain connects TRBV6-5 to TRBJ2-7; TRBD1 matches at 9 bases. V was pared by 2 bases and J by 2 bases, with 4 bases of the junction left unmatched. CDR3 length: 15 amino acids. Germline CDR1 reads MNHEY; CDR2 reads SVGAGI. For the CDR3, the DNA is TGTGCCAGCAGTTACAGGGGACAGGGCACCTACGAGCAGTACTTC. Protein: CASSYRGQGTYEQYF.

This clonotype was found many times. The rearrangement uses TRBV7-2 and TRBJ2-7; D is possibly TRBD2 (6 bases). The germline V and J ends were trimmed by 1 base and 3 bases, with 13 bases remaining between them. This CDR3 comprises 15 residues. The germline gives CDR1 SGHTA, CDR2 FQGNSA. For the CDR3, the DNA is TGTGCCAGCAGCTTAGTTAGAAGTAGCGGCTACGAGCAGTACTTC. This gives the protein CASSLVRSSGYEQYF.

This chain links TRBV4-1 with TRBJ2-4, with TRBD2 as a possible D gene (6 bases). V was pared by 1 base and J by 9 bases, with 16 bases between. From germline, CDR1 is MGHRA and CDR2 YSYEKL. This CDR3 region has 15 residues. CDR3 amino acids: CASSQVGLYGGIQYF. The CDR3, as DNA: TGCGCCAGCAGCCAAGTAGGACTCTACGGGGGCATTCAGTACTTC.

There are many counts of this clonotype. The chain uses TRBV20-1 and TRBJ1-1, with a tentative D call TRBD1 (6 bases). CDR1 is DFQATT and CDR2 is SNEGSKA in the germline V gene (reference sequence). The CDR3 is 13 residues long. V was clipped by 6 bases and J by 1 base, with 12 bases between them. Written as DNA, the CDR3 is TGCAGTGCGGTAGGACAGCAGAACACTGAAGCTTTCTTT. Amino acid sequence: CSAVGQQNTEAFF.

V is TRBV3-1 and J is TRBJ2-5; D is tentatively TRBD1 or TRBD2 (5 bases each). Trimming cost V 6 bases and J 4 bases, with 15 bases left between them. The CDR3 spans 14 residues. Germline CDR1 LGHDT, CDR2 YNNKEL (reference sequence). The CDR3 DNA reads as TGTGCCAGCAGAGGGGACGCCGAGGGAGAGACCCAGTACTTC. It is translated as CASRGDAEGETQYF.

This clonotype has a count of ten or more. The chain couples TRBV18 to TRBJ2-7; D ambiguous. The CDR3 consists of 12 residues. Trimming cost V 1 base and J 5 bases, with 6 bases left between them. From germline, CDR1 is KGHSH and CDR2 LQKENI. CDR3 bases: TGTGCCAGCTCACCACAAAAGAACGAGCAGTACTTC. Translating gives CASSPQKNEQYF.

This clonotype was detected many times. The chain is built from TRBV5-5 and TRBJ1-4; 8 bases map to TRBD1. The trim removed 4 bases at V and 6 bases at J, leaving 5 bases unmatched. The CDR3 covers 14 residues. Germline loops: CDR1 SGHKS, CDR2 YYEKEE (reference sequence). CDR3 loop: CASSRGTGDEKLFF. In DNA form, the CDR3 reads TGTGCCAGCAGCAGAGGGACAGGCGATGAAAAACTGTTTTTT.

This clonotype was counted many times. V is TRBV27 and J is TRBJ2-2; D unclear. Germline V gene lookup returns CDR1 MNHEY and CDR2 SMNVEV (reference sequence). The V end lost 2 bases, the J end lost 7 bases, and 14 bases lay between the germline ends. This CDR3 is 15 amino acids long. CDR3 amino acids: CASSLRANQDGELFF. The DNA for the CDR3 is TGTGCCAGCAGTTTAAGGGCAAATCAGGACGGGGAGCTGTTTTTT.

The rearrangement joins TRBV4-1 to TRBJ1-2, with unresolved D. Germline V gene data show CDR1 as MGHRA and CDR2 as YSYEKL. V was cut by 5 bases and J by 5 bases, with 12 bases left in between. The CDR3 length is 13 residues. CDR3 residues: CASSGYMRYGYTF. CDR3 DNA: TGCGCCAGCAGCGGGTATATGCGTTATGGCTACACCTTC.

The chain employs TRBV20-1 and TRBJ2-1; D is uncertain. From germline, CDR1 is DFQATT and CDR2 SNEGSKA (reference sequence). The CDR3 is 12 residues long. V shed 1 base and J shed 7 bases, with 8 bases lying between them. The CDR3 sequence is CSARGTENEQFF. Written as DNA, the CDR3 is TGCAGTGCTAGAGGAACGGAAAATGAGCAGTTCTTC.

This clonotype was counted many times. The rearrangement joins TRBV29-1 to TRBJ1-4; D may be TRBD1 (5 bases). Germline V CDR1 and CDR2: SQVTM, ANQGSEA. This CDR3 is built from 12 residues. The V end was cut by 3 bases, the J end by 14 bases, with 16 bases between. The DNA of the CDR3 is TGCAGCGTTGAGGGGCCGACTGGGATCCTGTTTTTT. The encoded protein is CSVEGPTGILFF.

This clonotype showed up many times. The chain carries TRBV2 and TRBJ2-5; D possibly corresponds to TRBD2 (5 bases). Per the germline V gene, CDR1 is SNHLY and CDR2 is FYNNEI. This CDR3 region has 14 residues. V lost 2 bases and J lost 2, with 9 bases in between. The CDR3 protein is CASSEMREQETQYF. The DNA for the CDR3 is TGTGCCAGCAGTGAAATGAGGGAACAAGAGACCCAGTACTTC.

This clonotype was counted ten times or more. The chain carries TRBV2 and TRBJ1-2; TRBD1 agrees at 8 bases. From germline, CDR1 is SNHLY and CDR2 FYNNEI. The J segment lost 4 bases and the V segment lost 4 bases, leaving 2 bases of the junction unmatched. This CDR3 has 13 residues. In DNA, the CDR3 is TGTGCCAGCAGTGGGACAGGGAGCTATGGCTACACCTTC. It specifies CASSGTGSYGYTF.

This clonotype was seen many times. This chain connects TRBV20-1 to TRBJ2-7, with 11 bases aligning to TRBD1. Trimming took 3 bases from V and 3 from J; bases not matched to a gene: 7. This CDR3 is built from 15 residues. Per germline, CDR1 DFQATT and CDR2 SNEGSKA (reference sequence). Written as DNA, the CDR3 is TGCAGTGCTAGGGACCCGGGACAGGGGGTCTACGAGCAGTACTTC. Residues: CSARDPGQGVYEQYF.

The rearrangement joins TRBV20-1 to TRBJ1-1; maybe TRBD1 (5 bases). The CDR3 has 12 residues. V lost 5 bases and J lost 11, with 18 bases in between. Germline CDR1 is DFQATT and CDR2 is SNEGSKA (reference sequence). CDR3 in DNA: TGCAGTGCTTTACAATCAGGGTGGAAGGCTTTCTTT. It yields the protein CSALQSGWKAFF.

This rearrangement joins TRBV6-2 or TRBV6-3 to TRBJ2-3; 8 bases line up with TRBD2. CDR1 and CDR2 from the germline V gene are MNHEY and SVGEGT. J gave up 0 bases and V 8 bases, and 4 bases lay outside the gene matches. CDR3 length: 14 residues. The CDR3 coding sequence is TGTGCCAGCGGCATAGCGGGGAGCACAGATACGCAGTATTTT. Its protein product is CASGIAGSTDTQYF.

The table lists this clonotype with many counts. This chain connects TRBV9 to TRBJ2-7; 9 bases fit TRBD1. V trimming: 0 bases; J trimming: 6 bases; junction bases outside the gene matches: 10. Germline V gene lookup returns CDR1 SGDLS and CDR2 YYNGEE. The CDR3 has 16 residues. CDR3 DNA: TGTGCCAGCAGCGTAGAGGAGGGGACAGGGCGGATCGAGCAGTACTTC. Translated, it gives CASSVEEGTGRIEQYF.

CDR3 residues: CASSSGVENQPQHF. Here the CDR3 DNA reads TGTGCCAGCAGCTCCGGTGTGGAGAATCAGCCCCAGCATTTT. The gene calls are TRBV11-1 and TRBJ1-5; no clear D gene. The V gene lost 4 bases and the J gene lost 4 bases, with 11 bases spanning the gap. The CDR3 length is 14 residues. Germline CDR1 SGHAT, CDR2 FQDESV (reference sequence).

This clonotype was seen a few times. V gene TRBV7-2 combines with J gene TRBJ2-1; D is possibly TRBD2 (7 bases). The CDR3 runs to 15 residues. The V gene's germline CDR1 is SGHTA and CDR2 FQGNSA. Trimming shortened V by 1 base and J by 8 bases, and 15 bases separated the two germline ends. CDR3 coding DNA: TGTGCCAGCAGCTTAGGTGGCGGGGGCGGCGATGAGCAGTTCTTC. This encodes CASSLGGGGGDEQFF.

This clonotype was recorded a few times. This chain links TRBV27 with TRBJ1-4; 10 positions match TRBD1. V dropped 6 bases and J dropped 6; count of bases not matched to a gene: 7. The germline CDR1 and CDR2 sequences are MNHEY and SMNVEV (reference sequence). CDR3 length equals 15 residues. This chain's CDR3 is CASRGLGTGDEKLFF. CDR3 nucleotide sequence: TGTGCCAGCAGAGGGCTCGGGACAGGGGATGAAAAACTGTTTTTT.

The gene calls are TRBV7-2 and TRBJ1-4, with D perhaps TRBD1 (6 bases). The germline V and J ends were trimmed by 5 bases and 8 bases, with 12 bases remaining between them. The CDR3 is made up of 13 amino acids. The germline CDR1 and CDR2 sequences are SGHTA and FQGNSA. CDR3 sequence: CASSTDRREKLFF. The CDR3 nucleotides read TGTGCCAGCAGCACGGACAGAAGGGAAAAACTGTTTTTT.

This clonotype was seen at least ten times. This chain connects TRBV7-6 to TRBJ2-7, with TRBD1 matching 9 bases. Trimming at V came to 5 bases and at J to 6 bases, leaving 5 bases not matched to a gene. Germline lookup yields CDR1 SGHVS and CDR2 FNYEAQ. The CDR3 has 13 residues. CDR3 residues: CASSEGQGTEQYF. The DNA for the CDR3 is TGTGCCAGCAGCGAGGGACAGGGTACCGAGCAGTACTTC.

In its sample, this clonotype was seen a few times. The chain is built from TRBV2 and TRBJ1-4, with D perhaps matching TRBD1 (5 bases). Germline V gene sequence: CDR1 SNHLY, CDR2 FYNNEI. The V and J ends lost 6 bases and 6 bases respectively, with 17 bases between them. CDR3 length equals 15 residues. The CDR3 loop reads CASRDRLGEYEKLFF. Here the CDR3 DNA reads TGTGCCAGCAGAGACCGGCTGGGGGAGTATGAAAAACTGTTTTTT.

At least ten counts were recorded for this clonotype. V gene TRBV20-1 combines with J gene TRBJ2-1, with TRBD2 matching 8 bases. CDR1 is DFQATT and CDR2 is SNEGSKA in the germline V gene (reference sequence). J lost 9 bases, V lost 1 base, and 2 bases had no gene match. The CDR3 runs 12 residues. CDR3 in amino acids: CSARVTSGEQFF. For the CDR3, the DNA is TGCAGTGCTAGAGTTACTAGCGGTGAGCAGTTCTTC.

This clonotype was found a few times. The chain employs TRBV6-1 and TRBJ1-5, with TRBD1 matching over 7 bases. V trimming: 8 bases; J trimming: 3 bases; junction bases outside the gene matches: 7. The CDR3 is 14 residues long. Germline CDR1 MNHNS, CDR2 SASEGT. DNA of the CDR3: TGTGCCAGCGGCCACGGGACAGTCAATCAGCCCCAGCATTTT. It yields the protein CASGHGTVNQPQHF.